Listed here are 13 T cell receptor beta chains from one sample, sequenced in a study of cytomegalovirus exposure and HLA in healthy donors. 60 Vbeta and 13 Jbeta primers were used in PCR. Here immunoSEQ multiplex PCR was the method, and the copy in TCRdb shows in-frame clones only, minus some. The table has 150,000 to 200,000 clones, roughly 80% seen once. Sample: PBMCs. The receptors here all came from a male donor in good health and CMV-seronegative.

V usage is TRBV25-1 and J usage is TRBJ2-5; TRBD2 might be the D (6 bases). Per the germline V gene, CDR1 is MGHDK and CDR2 is SYGVNS. The CDR3 runs to 15 residues. Trimming stripped 2 bases from V and 2 bases from J, with 12 bases between. Here the CDR3 reads CASSEAGRRQETQYF. The CDR3 bases are TGTGCCAGCAGTGAAGCCGGGAGAAGGCAAGAGACCCAGTACTTC.

The chain employs TRBV7-9 and TRBJ2-3; 15 bases are shared with TRBD2. This CDR3 has 19 amino acids. V dropped 5 bases and J dropped 0; count of bases not matched to a gene: 9. Germline lookup yields CDR1 SEHNR and CDR2 FQNEAQ (reference sequence). The CDR3 sequence is CASSVIGLAGGTSTDTQYF. CDR3 nucleotide sequence: TGTGCCAGCAGCGTAATTGGACTAGCGGGGGGGACAAGCACAGATACGCAGTATTTT.

The table lists this clone with a count of one. V gene TRBV7-2 combines with J gene TRBJ2-7; 12 nucleotides match TRBD2. Trimming removed 5 bases from V and 6 bases from J; junction bases left unmatched: 5. The CDR3 is made up of 14 amino acids. Germline assignment: CDR1 SGHTA and CDR2 FQGNSA. CDR3 region: CASSPRLAGAEQYF. The DNA for the CDR3 is TGTGCCAGCAGCCCCAGACTAGCGGGAGCCGAGCAGTACTTC.

This clone was counted a few times. The chain couples TRBV5-6 to TRBJ2-5; 10 bases are shared with TRBD2. The trim removed 1 base at V and 2 bases at J, leaving 5 bases unmatched. The CDR3 has 16 residues. The V gene's germline CDR1 is SGHDT and CDR2 YYEEEE. CDR3 DNA sequence: TGTGCCAGCAGCTTGAGCCTAGCGGGGGCTCAAGAGACCCAGTACTTC. The encoded protein is CASSLSLAGAQETQYF.

The chain is built from TRBV6-1 and TRBJ1-5; 9 bases agree with TRBD1. This CDR3 is 14 amino acids long. The junction had 5 bases not matched to a gene; V was cut back by 9 bases and J by 2 bases. Germline V CDR1 and CDR2: MNHNS, SASEGT. CDR3 nucleotide sequence: TGTGCCAGTCTCAGGGACAGGGGCAATCAGCCCCAGCATTTT. This encodes CASLRDRGNQPQHF.

Comment on this clone: Germline and junction disagree at one end, which may indicate a read error. The chain uses TRBV19 and TRBJ2-1; 11 nucleotides agree with TRBD2. Germline lookup yields CDR1 LNHDA and CDR2 SQIVND (reference sequence). The CDR3 covers 15 residues. The DNA of the CDR3 is TGTGCCAGTAGGATAGCGGGAGGGCGGGGAAATGAGCAGTTCTTC. It translates to CASRIAGGRGNEQFF. Full variable domain (missing parts from reference TRBV19 and TRBJ2-1): DGGITQSPKYLFRKEGQNVTLSCEQNLNHDAMYWYRQDPGQGLRLIYYSQIVNDFQKGDIAEGYSVSREKKESFPLTVTSAQKNPTAFYLCASRIAGGRGNEQFFGPGTRLTVL.

Only a few counts were recorded for this clone. The chain couples TRBV9 to TRBJ2-7, with D possibly TRBD1 on 5 matching bases. Germline CDR1 reads SGDLS; CDR2 reads YYNGEE. There are 13 residues in the CDR3. V dropped 1 base and J dropped 9 bases, with 14 bases sitting between them. As DNA, the CDR3 is TGTGCCAGCAGCGTACCCCGTTCAGGGCGGCAGTACTTC. It yields the protein CASSVPRSGRQYF.

A note on this clone: One end of the junction does not line up with germline, which may come from a read error. This chain uses TRBV15 with TRBJ2-7; D possibly corresponds to TRBD2 (5 bases). The CDR3 has 12 residues. Germline CDR1 reads LNHNV; CDR2 reads YYDKDF (reference sequence). CDR3 DNA: TGTGCCGCCAGCAGGCGGGCCTCCGAGCAGTACTTC. Its protein is CAASRRASEQYF.

This clone was seen only once. The chain is built from TRBV19 and TRBJ2-1; 12 bases match TRBD1. From germline, CDR1 is LNHDA and CDR2 SQIVND (reference sequence). V trimming: 7 bases; J trimming: 8 bases; junction bases outside the gene matches: 6. The length of the CDR3 is 14 residues. The CDR3 coding sequence is TGTGCCAGTATAGGGACAGGGGGCCGGGATGAGCAGTTCTTC. It encodes CASIGTGGRDEQFF.

The V gene is TRBV6-1, the J gene TRBJ1-1, with a possible D match to TRBD1 (5 bases). CDR1 and CDR2 from the germline V gene are MNHNS and SASEGT. CDR3 size: 14 residues. V was trimmed by 6 bases and J by 0 bases, leaving 11 bases between them. This CDR3 reads CASRTQGLNTEAFF. The CDR3 bases are TGTGCCAGCAGGACCCAGGGTTTGAACACTGAAGCTTTCTTT.

The gene calls are TRBV4-1 and TRBJ1-5, with D unresolved. The length of the CDR3 is 15 residues. V gave up 3 bases and J gave up 4 bases, with 13 bases separating them. Germline-derived CDR1 and CDR2 are MGHRA and YSYEKL. This chain's CDR3 is CASSHDSSLNQPQHF. The CDR3, as DNA: TGCGCCAGCAGCCATGACTCCTCTCTTAATCAGCCCCAGCATTTT.

The CDR3 sequence: CASSGPCKAGGGTDTQYF. The DNA for the CDR3 is TGTGCCAGCAGTGGGCCGTGTAAAGCGGGGGGGGGCACAGATACGCAGTATTTT. The chain joins TRBV6-4 to TRBJ2-3; 10 nucleotides align to TRBD2. V lost 4 bases, J lost 1 base, and 11 bases stayed unmatched. The CDR3 is made up of 18 amino acids. Germline lookup yields CDR1 MRHNA and CDR2 SNTAGT.

The chain couples TRBV4-1 to TRBJ2-1, with 8 positions matching TRBD1. This CDR3 has 15 amino acids. J lost 8 bases, V lost 2 bases, and 8 bases had no gene match. Germline CDR1 and CDR2: MGHRA and YSYEKL. The CDR3 loop is CASSQNAAGGDEQFF. Here the CDR3 DNA reads TGCGCCAGCAGCCAAAACGCTGCAGGGGGCGATGAGCAGTTCTTC.